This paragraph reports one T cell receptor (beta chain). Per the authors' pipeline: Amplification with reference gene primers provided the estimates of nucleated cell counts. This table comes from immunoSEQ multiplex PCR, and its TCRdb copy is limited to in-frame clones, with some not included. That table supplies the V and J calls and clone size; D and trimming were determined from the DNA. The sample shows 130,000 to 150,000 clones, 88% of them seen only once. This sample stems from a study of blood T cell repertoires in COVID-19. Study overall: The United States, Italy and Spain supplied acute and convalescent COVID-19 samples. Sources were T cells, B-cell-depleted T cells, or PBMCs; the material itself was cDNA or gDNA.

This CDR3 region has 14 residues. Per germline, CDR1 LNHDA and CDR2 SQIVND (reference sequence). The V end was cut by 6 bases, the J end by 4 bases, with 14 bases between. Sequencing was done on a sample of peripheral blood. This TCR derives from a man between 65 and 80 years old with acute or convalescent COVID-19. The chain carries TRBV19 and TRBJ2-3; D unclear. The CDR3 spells CASSREGASDTQYF. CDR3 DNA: TGTGCCAGTAGCAGAGAAGGAGCTTCAGATACGCAGTATTTT.